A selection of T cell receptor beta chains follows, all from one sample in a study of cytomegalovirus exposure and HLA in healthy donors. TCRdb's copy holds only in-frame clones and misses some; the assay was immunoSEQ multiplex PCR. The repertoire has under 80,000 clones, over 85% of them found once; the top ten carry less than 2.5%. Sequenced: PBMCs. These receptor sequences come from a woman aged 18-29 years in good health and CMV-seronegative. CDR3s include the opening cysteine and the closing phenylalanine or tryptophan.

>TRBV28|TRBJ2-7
CASSHWDTTYEQYF
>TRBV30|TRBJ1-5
CAWTGQGNQPQHF
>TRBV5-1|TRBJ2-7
CASSLAREGVIEQYF
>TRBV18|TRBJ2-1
CASSPMTGTGRNEQFF
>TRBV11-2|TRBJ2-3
CASSLVGSNTDTQYF
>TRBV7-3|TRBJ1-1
CASSEGTGTEAFF
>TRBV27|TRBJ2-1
CASRLAGGLNEQFF
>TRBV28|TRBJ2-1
CASSLWAGRTNNEQFF
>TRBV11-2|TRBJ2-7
CASRQTGTGLLYEQYF
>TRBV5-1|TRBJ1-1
CASSSGQGVGAFF
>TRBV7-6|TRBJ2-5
CASSLGLAGVGRETQYF
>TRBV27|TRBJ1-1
CASSLSLQGETEAFF
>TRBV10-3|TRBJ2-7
CAISGGQGPYEQYF
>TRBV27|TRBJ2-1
CASSFGTSSPNEQFF
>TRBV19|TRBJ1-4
CASSIGGGSANEKLFF
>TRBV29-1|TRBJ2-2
CSVDSSNTGELFF
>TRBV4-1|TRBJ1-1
CATSGMGNTEAFF
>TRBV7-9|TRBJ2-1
CASSLALGGYNEQFF
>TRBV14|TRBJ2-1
CASSHPSGLLYNEQFF
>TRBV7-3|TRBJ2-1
CASSLTGQGNQFF
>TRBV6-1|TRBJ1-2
CASSEGGTGDINYGYTF
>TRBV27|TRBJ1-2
CASSFWPDKPYGYTF
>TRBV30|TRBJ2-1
CAWIFGGAHNEQFF
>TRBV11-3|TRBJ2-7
CASSETGGHEQYF
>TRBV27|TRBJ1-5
CATAQGGYQPQHF
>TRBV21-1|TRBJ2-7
CASSKAGTSGATYEQYF
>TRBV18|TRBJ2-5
CASSPKTGSAETQYF
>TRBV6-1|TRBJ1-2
CASSEELGQGISGYTF
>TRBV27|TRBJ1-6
CASSSGQRDNSPLHF
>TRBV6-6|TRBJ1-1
CASRPPQGGDTEAFF
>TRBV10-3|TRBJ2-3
CAISGAGSSTDTQYF